These 32 T cell receptor beta chains originate from one sample sequenced in a study of blood T cell repertoires in COVID-19. TCRdb keeps only in-frame clones here, not all; method: immunoSEQ multiplex PCR. The sample carries around 300,000 clones, around nine tenths recorded once. Specimen: PBMCs or T cells enriched from blood (not recorded which). The receptors shown here come from a woman in her late teens or twenties who had recovered from COVID-19.

This chain links TRBV28 with TRBJ1-2, with D unclear. Trimming took off 3 bases at V and 5 bases at J, with 10 bases between the two ends. The CDR3 is made up of 13 amino acids. CDR1 and CDR2 from the germline V gene are MDHEN and SYDVKM. CDR3 in DNA: TGTGCCAGCAGTTTTTGGGCAGTATATGGCTACACCTTC. Translated: CASSFWAVYGYTF.

This clone was counted only a few times. CDR3 coding DNA: TGTGCCAGCAGCCAACCCTTGGGGGGCACCGGGGAGCTGTTTTTT. Its protein is CASSQPLGGTGELFF. The chain uses TRBV3-1 (or the pseudogene TRBV3-2) and TRBJ2-2; D is perhaps TRBD2 (6 bases). The CDR3 length is 15 residues. CDR1 is LGHDT and CDR2 is YNNKEL in the germline V gene (reference sequence). Trimming took 2 bases from V and 4 from J, leaving 11 bases between them.

The chain links TRBV7-3 to TRBJ2-1; D call uncertain. Germline CDR1 is SGHTA and CDR2 is FQGTGA. The V gene lost 3 bases and the J gene lost 2 bases, with 5 bases spanning the gap. This CDR3 comprises 13 residues. The CDR3 DNA is TGTGCCAGCAGCTTGCAGGCCTACAATGAGCAGTTCTTC. This translates into CASSLQAYNEQFF. The full variable domain, its missing parts supplied by reference TRBV7-3 and TRBJ2-1, is GAGVSQTPSNKVTEKGKYVELRCDPISGHTALYWYRQSLGQGPEFLIYFQGTGAADDSGLPNDRFFAVRPEGSVSTLKIQRTERGDSAVYLCASSLQAYNEQFFGPGTRLTVL.

This clone was seen once. The chain has TRBV10-3 and TRBJ2-5; the match to TRBD1 covers 7 bases. J was trimmed by 4 bases and V by 6 bases; bases with no gene match: 2. CDR3 length: 12 residues. Germline CDR1 and CDR2: ENHRY and SYGVKD. The CDR3 coding sequence is TGTGCCATCAGAGACAGGGCAGAGACCCAGTACTTC. Protein product: CAIRDRAETQYF.

The rearrangement links TRBV7-2 to TRBJ2-7; maybe TRBD2 (5 bases). The CDR3 covers 13 residues. Trimming stripped 3 bases from V and 6 bases from J, with 12 bases between. The germline V gene has CDR1 SGHTA and CDR2 FQGNSA. For the CDR3, the DNA is TGTGCCAGCAGCTTTACTTCGGCGGGCGAGCAGTACTTC. It translates to CASSFTSAGEQYF.

V usage is TRBV11-2 and J usage is TRBJ2-3, with D perhaps matching TRBD2 (5 bases). CDR3 length equals 16 residues. Germline V CDR1 and CDR2: SGHAT, FQNNGV. Trimming pared 0 bases from V and 0 bases from J, leaving 10 bases between. The CDR3 bases are TGTGCCAGCAGCTTAGATCTAGCACAAAGCACAGATACGCAGTATTTT. This gives the protein CASSLDLAQSTDTQYF.

This chain connects TRBV6-5 to TRBJ2-5; 9 nucleotides match TRBD2. V lost 8 bases, J lost 2 bases, and 6 bases stayed unmatched. Germline CDR1 is MNHEY and CDR2 is SVGAGI. The CDR3 has 14 amino acids. The CDR3 reads CASWRGREQETQYF. CDR3 sequence (DNA): TGTGCCAGCTGGCGCGGGAGGGAGCAAGAGACCCAGTACTTC.

The V gene is TRBV11-3, the J gene TRBJ2-3, with 10 bases that match TRBD2. This CDR3 contains 16 residues. Losses at the gene ends were 4 bases for V and 0 bases for J; bases not matched to a gene: 4. Per the germline V gene, CDR1 is SGHNT and CDR2 is YENEEA. The CDR3 protein is CASSSGTSESTDTQYF. CDR3 coding DNA: TGTGCCAGCAGCTCCGGGACTAGCGAAAGCACAGATACGCAGTATTTT. Based on the CDR3 plus reference TRBV11-3 and TRBJ2-3, the full variable domain is EAGVVQSPRYKIIEKKQPVAFWCNPISGHNTLYWYLQNLGQGPELLIRYENEEAVDDSQLPKDRFSAERLKGVDSTLKIQPAELGDSAVYLCASSSGTSESTDTQYFGPGTRLTVL.

The CDR3 region is CASSQARTGTINEKLFF. The CDR3 DNA reads TGCGCCAGCAGCCAAGCCCGTACAGGGACCATTAATGAAAAACTGTTTTTT. This chain uses TRBV4-1 with TRBJ1-4, with D possibly TRBD1 on 6 matching bases. Per germline, CDR1 MGHRA and CDR2 YSYEKL. This CDR3 is 17 amino acids long. Between the trimmed V and J ends, which lost 1 base and 4 bases, there was a span of 16 bases.

The chain is built from TRBV7-8 and TRBJ1-4, with a weak D call TRBD1 (5 bases). Between the trimmed V and J ends, which lost 0 bases and 8 bases, there was a span of 13 bases. CDR3 length: 15 amino acids. From germline, CDR1 is SGHVS and CDR2 FQNEAQ. CDR3 residues: CASSLASQVREKLFF. CDR3 DNA sequence: TGTGCCAGCAGCTTAGCGTCACAGGTTCGGGAAAAACTGTTTTTT.

The V and J genes are TRBV11-3 and TRBJ2-1, with 14 bases that match TRBD2. The germline V gene encodes CDR1 SGHNT and CDR2 YENEEA. V shed 3 bases and J 7 bases; nucleotides not matched to a gene: 5. This CDR3 has 16 residues. The CDR3 bases are TGTGCCAGCAGCTTGGGACTAGCGGGAGCCTCTAATGAGCAGTTCTTC. Protein sequence: CASSLGLAGASNEQFF.

The chain employs TRBV28 and TRBJ2-3, with D uncertain. Trimming left V 3 bases short and J 0 bases short, with 4 bases between. The CDR3 is 13 amino acids. CDR1 is MDHEN, CDR2 SYDVKM, per germline. The CDR3, as DNA: TGTGCCAGCAGTTTCCCAAGCACAGATACGCAGTATTTT. This sequence encodes CASSFPSTDTQYF. The full variable domain, its missing parts supplied by reference TRBV28 and TRBJ2-3, is DVKVTQSSRYLVKRTGEKVFLECVQDMDHENMFWYRQDPGLGLRLIYFSYDVKMKEKGDIPEGYSVSREKKERFSLILESASTNQTSMYLCASSFPSTDTQYFGPGTRLTVL.

The rearrangement joins TRBV2 to TRBJ2-7, with D possibly TRBD2 on 5 matching bases. Trimming shortened V by 7 bases and J by 2 bases, and 18 bases separated the two germline ends. CDR3 length: 15 residues. CDR1 and CDR2 from the germline V gene are SNHLY and FYNNEI. The CDR3 loop is CASTLLLTTTYEQYF. The DNA of the CDR3 is TGTGCCAGCACCCTTCTGTTGACTACTACCTACGAGCAGTACTTC.

This chain links TRBV3-1 (or the pseudogene TRBV3-2) with TRBJ2-2; 7 nucleotides align to TRBD1. CDR3 size: 14 residues. V lost 3 bases, J lost 3 bases, and 1 base stayed unmatched. Germline assignment: CDR1 LGHDT and CDR2 YNNKEL (reference sequence). DNA for the CDR3: TGTGCCAGCAGCCAGGGACAGTACACCGGGGAGCTGTTTTTT. It specifies CASSQGQYTGELFF.

The count of this clone is one. This chain connects TRBV5-6 to TRBJ1-1, with D perhaps TRBD1 (5 bases). V shed 0 bases and J shed 3 bases, with 6 bases lying between them. From germline, CDR1 is SGHDT and CDR2 YYEEEE. The CDR3 length is 13 residues. CDR3 residues: CASSLARDTEAFF. In DNA, the CDR3 is TGTGCCAGCAGCTTGGCCAGGGACACTGAAGCTTTCTTT.

The chain is built from TRBV5-4 and TRBJ2-3, with 8 positions matching TRBD1. This CDR3 has 16 amino acids. V lost 1 base, J lost 1 base, and 5 bases stayed unmatched. The germline V gene has CDR1 SGHNT and CDR2 YYREEE (reference sequence). The CDR3 DNA sequence: TGTGCCAGCAGCTTGCGAACGGGACAGGGCACAGATACGCAGTATTTT. Protein product: CASSLRTGQGTDTQYF. The entire variable domain, with the rest obtained from reference TRBV5-4 and TRBJ2-3, is as follows: ETGVTQSPTHLIKTRGQQVTLRCSSQSGHNTVSWYQQALGQGPQFIFQYYREEENGRGNFPPRFSGLQFPNYSSELNVNALELDDSALYLCASSLRTGQGTDTQYFGPGTRLTVL.

The chain employs TRBV18 and TRBJ1-4; D is uncertain. V was pared by 3 bases and J by 8 bases, with 13 bases between. There are 14 residues in the CDR3. Looked up from germline, CDR1 is KGHSH and CDR2 is LQKENI. CDR3 in amino acids: CASSPIHGQEKLFF. DNA of the CDR3: TGTGCCAGCTCACCCATTCACGGTCAAGAAAAACTGTTTTTT. Based on the CDR3 plus reference TRBV18 and TRBJ1-4, the full variable domain is NAGVMQNPRHLVRRRGQEARLRCSPMKGHSHVYWYRQLPEEGLKFMVYLQKENIIDESGMPKERFSAEFPKEGPSILRIQQVVRGDSAAYFCASSPIHGQEKLFFGSGTQLSVL.

The chain carries TRBV18 and TRBJ2-1; TRBD2 matches at 8 bases. The CDR3 has 15 residues. V lost 7 bases to trimming and J lost 7 bases; unmatched junction nucleotides: 12. Germline values: CDR1 KGHSH, CDR2 LQKENI. CDR3 loop: CASFPVAGPGNEQFF. The CDR3 nucleotides read TGTGCCAGCTTCCCTGTAGCGGGACCAGGTAATGAGCAGTTCTTC.

This clone came up once. The chain employs TRBV5-1 and TRBJ2-6; TRBD1 matches at 10 bases. Looked up from germline, CDR1 is SGHRS and CDR2 is YFSETQ. CDR3 length equals 17 residues. J was trimmed by 4 bases and V by 5 bases; bases with no gene match: 9. CDR3 sequence (DNA): TGCGCCAGCAGTCAGACAGGGGGCTTGGTAGGGGCCAACGTCCTGACTTTC. It specifies CASSQTGGLVGANVLTF.

The chain carries TRBV25-1 and TRBJ1-6, with 7 bases fitting TRBD1. Germline lookup yields CDR1 MGHDK and CDR2 SYGVNS. CDR3 length: 16 residues. V shed 6 bases and J 7 bases; nucleotides not matched to a gene: 12. The DNA of the CDR3 is TGTGCCAGCAGCAAAATGTCCGGGACAGCGAATTCACCCCTCCACTTT. It is translated as CASSKMSGTANSPLHF.

The chain couples TRBV5-6 to TRBJ1-2; no reliable D call. The V and J ends lost 0 bases and 4 bases respectively, with 10 bases between them. The CDR3 is 14 amino acids. Germline CDR1 and CDR2: SGHDT and YYEEEE. Here the CDR3 DNA reads TGTGCCAGCAGCTTGGTCTCACAGCCCTATGGCTACACCTTC. Protein sequence: CASSLVSQPYGYTF.

The genes are TRBV11-2 and TRBJ1-1, with a tentative D call TRBD1 (6 bases). Germline values: CDR1 SGHAT, CDR2 FQNNGV. V lost 0 bases and J 4 bases, leaving 12 bases between the germline ends. The CDR3 has 15 amino acids. The DNA for the CDR3 is TGTGCCAGCAGCTTAGATCCCATCAGGGGCACTGAAGCTTTCTTT. Amino acids: CASSLDPIRGTEAFF.

CDR3 coding DNA: TGTGCCAGCAGCGTAAAGGACAGGGGCTACGAGCAGTACTTC. Its translation is CASSVKDRGYEQYF. The V call is TRBV9, the J call TRBJ2-7; 9 positions agree with TRBD1. V shed 1 base and J 3 bases; nucleotides not matched to a gene: 2. This CDR3 comprises 14 residues. CDR1 is SGDLS, CDR2 YYNGEE, per germline.

The table lists this clone with a few counts. The V call is TRBV27, the J call TRBJ1-5; perhaps TRBD1 as D (5 bases). Germline CDR1 is MNHEY and CDR2 is SMNVEV (reference sequence). CDR3 length: 14 amino acids. Trimming removed 5 bases at V and 7 bases at J, with 15 bases between. This CDR3 is CASSATQGRQPQHF. The CDR3 nucleotides are TGTGCCAGCAGTGCTACCCAGGGCCGGCAGCCCCAGCATTTT.

This chain uses TRBV6-5 with TRBJ1-5; 9 bases agree with TRBD1. The CDR3 is 15 residues long. Germline V gives CDR1 MNHEY, CDR2 SVGAGI. After removal of 6 bases from V and 6 bases from J, the junction contained 9 bases not matched to a gene. The CDR3 loop reads CASSGTGLQGQPQHF. CDR3 sequence (DNA): TGTGCCAGCAGCGGGACAGGGCTTCAGGGTCAGCCCCAGCATTTT.

This chain connects TRBV10-3 to TRBJ2-5; TRBD2 matches at 8 bases. The CDR3 spans 15 residues. CDR1 is ENHRY and CDR2 is SYGVKD in the germline V gene. V shed 1 base and J 3 bases; nucleotides not matched to a gene: 4. The CDR3 sequence is CAISEYRAGEETQYF. The CDR3 region has the DNA TGTGCCATCAGTGAGTATAGAGCGGGAGAAGAGACCCAGTACTTC.

CDR3 sequence (DNA): TGCGCCAGCAGCCTACCCCGGGACAGGGTTTATGGCTACACCTTC. This sequence encodes CASSLPRDRVYGYTF. The chain has TRBV4-1 and TRBJ1-2, with 9 bases matching TRBD1. Germline lookup yields CDR1 MGHRA and CDR2 YSYEKL. CDR3 length equals 15 residues. V shed 4 bases and J 5 bases; nucleotides not matched to a gene: 8.

J is TRBJ2-7 and V is TRBV2; 8 bases agree with TRBD2. Germline lookup yields CDR1 SNHLY and CDR2 FYNNEI. This CDR3 has 15 residues. J lost 3 bases, V lost 7 bases, and 11 bases had no gene match. In nucleotides, the CDR3 is TGTGCCAGCACCAATGTAGCGGGATCGTTCTACGAGCAGTACTTC. Protein product: CASTNVAGSFYEQYF.

This chain links TRBV7-9 with TRBJ1-1, with D maybe TRBD1 (6 bases). CDR1 and CDR2 from the germline V gene are SEHNR and FQNEAQ (reference sequence). The ends were cut back, 4 bases at V and 5 bases at J, with 14 bases in the middle. This CDR3 contains 14 residues. DNA for the CDR3: TGTGCCAGCAGCTGGGGAACAGGGTGGACTGAAGCTTTCTTT. This translates into CASSWGTGWTEAFF.

This clone was picked up one time. V and J are TRBV4-2 and TRBJ1-2; TRBD1 is a possible D gene (5 bases). Germline CDR1 LGHNA, CDR2 YNFKEQ. This CDR3 contains 14 residues. The ends were cut back, 5 bases at V and 3 bases at J, with 13 bases in the middle. CDR3 in amino acids: CASSGRGLDYGYTF. The DNA for the CDR3 is TGTGCCAGCAGCGGCCGGGGACTTGACTATGGCTACACCTTC.

The genes are TRBV28 and TRBJ2-7, with 9 positions matching TRBD2. The V gene's germline CDR1 is MDHEN and CDR2 SYDVKM. After removal of 5 bases from V and 1 base from J, the junction contained 6 bases not matched to a gene. The CDR3 extends over 15 amino acids. CDR3 region: CASSPGTSRSYEQYF. The CDR3 region has the DNA TGTGCCAGCAGTCCGGGGACTAGCAGGTCCTACGAGCAGTACTTC.

The J gene is TRBJ2-7, the V gene TRBV30; 7 nucleotides align to TRBD2. V dropped 1 base and J dropped 7; count of bases not matched to a gene: 7. The CDR3 contains 13 residues. Looked up from germline, CDR1 is GTSNPN and CDR2 is SVGIG (reference sequence). The CDR3 bases are TGTGCCTGGAGTGAGGGAGGGGCAGGTGAGCAGTACTTC. Its translation: CAWSEGGAGEQYF.